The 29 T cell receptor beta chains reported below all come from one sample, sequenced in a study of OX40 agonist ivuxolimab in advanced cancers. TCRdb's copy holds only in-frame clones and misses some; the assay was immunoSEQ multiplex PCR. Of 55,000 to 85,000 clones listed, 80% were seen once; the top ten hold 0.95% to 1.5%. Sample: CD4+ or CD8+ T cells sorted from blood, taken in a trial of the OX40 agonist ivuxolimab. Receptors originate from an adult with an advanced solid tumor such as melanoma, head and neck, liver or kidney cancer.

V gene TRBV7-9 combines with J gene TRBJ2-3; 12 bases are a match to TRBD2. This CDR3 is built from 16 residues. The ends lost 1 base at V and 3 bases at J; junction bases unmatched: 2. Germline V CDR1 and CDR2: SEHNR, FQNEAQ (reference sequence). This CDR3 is CASSLGLAGDTDTQYF. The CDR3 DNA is TGTGCCAGCAGCTTAGGACTAGCGGGGGATACAGATACGCAGTATTTT. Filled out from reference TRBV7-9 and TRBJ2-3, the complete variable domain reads DTGVSQNPRHKITKRGQNVTFRCDPISEHNRLYWYRQTLGQGPEFLTYFQNEAQLEKSRLLSDRFSAERPKGSFSTLEIQRTEQGDSAMYLCASSLGLAGDTDTQYFGPGTRLTVL.

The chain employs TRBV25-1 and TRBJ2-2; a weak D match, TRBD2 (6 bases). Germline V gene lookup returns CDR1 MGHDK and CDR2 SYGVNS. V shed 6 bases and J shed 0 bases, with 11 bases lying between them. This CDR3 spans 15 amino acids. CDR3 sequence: CASSGTVANTGELFF. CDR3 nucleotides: TGTGCCAGCAGCGGGACTGTTGCGAACACCGGGGAGCTGTTTTTT.

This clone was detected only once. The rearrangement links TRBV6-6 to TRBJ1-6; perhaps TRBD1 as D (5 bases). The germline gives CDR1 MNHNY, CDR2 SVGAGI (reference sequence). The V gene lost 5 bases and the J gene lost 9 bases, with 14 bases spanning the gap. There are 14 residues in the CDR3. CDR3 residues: CASSLEPRGSPLHF. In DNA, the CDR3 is TGTGCCAGCAGTCTGGAGCCGAGGGGTTCACCCCTCCACTTT.

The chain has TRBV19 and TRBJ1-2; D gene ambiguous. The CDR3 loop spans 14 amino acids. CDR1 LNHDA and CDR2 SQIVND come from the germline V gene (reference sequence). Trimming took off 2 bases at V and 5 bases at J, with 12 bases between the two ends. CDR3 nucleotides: TGTGCCAGTAGTATACAGGCAGCGAAGTATGGCTACACCTTC. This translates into CASSIQAAKYGYTF.

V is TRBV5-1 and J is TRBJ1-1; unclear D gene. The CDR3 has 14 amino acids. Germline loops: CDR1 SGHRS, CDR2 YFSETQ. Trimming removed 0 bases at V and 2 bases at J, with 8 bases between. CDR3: CASSLAMSNTEAFF. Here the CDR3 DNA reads TGCGCCAGCAGCTTGGCCATGAGTAACACTGAAGCTTTCTTT.

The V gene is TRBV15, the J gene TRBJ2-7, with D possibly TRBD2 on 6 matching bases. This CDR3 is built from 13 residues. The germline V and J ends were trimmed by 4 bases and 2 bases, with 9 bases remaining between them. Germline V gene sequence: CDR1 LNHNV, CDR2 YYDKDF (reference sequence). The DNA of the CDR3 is TGTGCCACCAGCAACCGGGGGACCTACGAGCAGTACTTC. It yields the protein CATSNRGTYEQYF.

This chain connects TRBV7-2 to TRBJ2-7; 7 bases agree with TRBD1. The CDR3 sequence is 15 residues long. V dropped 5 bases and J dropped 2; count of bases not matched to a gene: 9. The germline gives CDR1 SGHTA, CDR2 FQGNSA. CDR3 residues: CASSPIRDSPYEQYF. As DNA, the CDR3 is TGTGCCAGCAGCCCGATTAGGGACAGTCCCTACGAGCAGTACTTC.

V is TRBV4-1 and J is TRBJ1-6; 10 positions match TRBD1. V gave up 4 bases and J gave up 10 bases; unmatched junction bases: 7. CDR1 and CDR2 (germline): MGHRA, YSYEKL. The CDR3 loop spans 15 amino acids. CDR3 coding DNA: TGCGCCAGCAGCCCTTGGGACAGGGGAGAATCACCCCTCCACTTT. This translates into CASSPWDRGESPLHF.

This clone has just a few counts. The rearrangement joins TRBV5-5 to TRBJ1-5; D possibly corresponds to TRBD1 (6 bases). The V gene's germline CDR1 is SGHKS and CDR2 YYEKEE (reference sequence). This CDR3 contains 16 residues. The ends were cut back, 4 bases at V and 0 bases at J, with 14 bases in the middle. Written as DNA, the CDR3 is TGTGCCAGCAGCCCCCACAGGGTTAATAGCAATCAGCCCCAGCATTTT. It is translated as CASSPHRVNSNQPQHF.

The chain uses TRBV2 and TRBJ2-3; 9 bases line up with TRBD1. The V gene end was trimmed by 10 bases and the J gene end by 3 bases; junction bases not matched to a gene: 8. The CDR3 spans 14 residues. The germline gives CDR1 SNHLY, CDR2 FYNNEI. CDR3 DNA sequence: TGTGCCACTATACAGGGGGCGCGGACAGATACGCAGTATTTT. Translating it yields CATIQGARTDTQYF.

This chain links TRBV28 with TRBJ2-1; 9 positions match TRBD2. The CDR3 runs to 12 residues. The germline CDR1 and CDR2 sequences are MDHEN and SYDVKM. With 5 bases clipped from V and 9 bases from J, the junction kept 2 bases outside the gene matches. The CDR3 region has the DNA TGTGCCAGCAGTCAACTAGCGGGTGAGCAGTTCTTC. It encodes CASSQLAGEQFF. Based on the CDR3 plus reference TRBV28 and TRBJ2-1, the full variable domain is DVKVTQSSRYLVKRTGEKVFLECVQDMDHENMFWYRQDPGLGLRLIYFSYDVKMKEKGDIPEGYSVSREKKERFSLILESASTNQTSMYLCASSQLAGEQFFGPGTRLTVL.

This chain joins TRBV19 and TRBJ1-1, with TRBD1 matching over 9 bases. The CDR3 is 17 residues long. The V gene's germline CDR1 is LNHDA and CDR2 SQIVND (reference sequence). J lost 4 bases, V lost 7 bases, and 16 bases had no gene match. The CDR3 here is CASKTGGTGILGTEAFF. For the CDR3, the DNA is TGTGCCAGTAAAACGGGGGGGACAGGGATTTTGGGCACTGAAGCTTTCTTT. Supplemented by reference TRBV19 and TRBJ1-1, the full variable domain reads DGGITQSPKYLFRKEGQNVTLSCEQNLNHDAMYWYRQDPGQGLRLIYYSQIVNDFQKGDIAEGYSVSREKKESFPLTVTSAQKNPTAFYLCASKTGGTGILGTEAFFGQGTRLTVV.

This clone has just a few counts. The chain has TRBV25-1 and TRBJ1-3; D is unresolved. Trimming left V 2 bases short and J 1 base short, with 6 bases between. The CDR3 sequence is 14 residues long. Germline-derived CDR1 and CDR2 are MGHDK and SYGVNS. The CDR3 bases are TGTGCCAGCAGTGAAGAAAGGTCTGGAAACACCATATATTTT. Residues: CASSEERSGNTIYF.

In DNA form, the CDR3 reads TGTGCCAGCAGCTTGGAGCGGGGGGCGGGTGAAAAACTGTTTTTT. Translated, it gives CASSLERGAGEKLFF. The chain has TRBV5-6 and TRBJ1-4; TRBD1 is a possible D gene (6 bases). The V end lost 0 bases, the J end lost 7 bases, and 13 bases lay between the germline ends. Germline-derived CDR1 and CDR2 are SGHDT and YYEEEE. The CDR3 spans 15 residues.

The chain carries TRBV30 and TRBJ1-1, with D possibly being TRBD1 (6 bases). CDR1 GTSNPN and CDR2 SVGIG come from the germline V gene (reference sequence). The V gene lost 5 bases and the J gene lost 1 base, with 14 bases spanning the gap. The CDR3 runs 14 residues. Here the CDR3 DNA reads TGTGCCTGGTGGCCCGGACAGACGAACACTGAAGCTTTCTTT. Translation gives CAWWPGQTNTEAFF.

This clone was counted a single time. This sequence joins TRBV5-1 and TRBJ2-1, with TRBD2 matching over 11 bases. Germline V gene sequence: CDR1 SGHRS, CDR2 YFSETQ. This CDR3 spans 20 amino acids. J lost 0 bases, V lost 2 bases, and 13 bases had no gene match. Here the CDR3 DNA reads TGCGCCAGCAGCTTAAATCTAGTTTCGGGACTAGCGGACTCCTACAATGAGCAGTTCTTC. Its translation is CASSLNLVSGLADSYNEQFF.

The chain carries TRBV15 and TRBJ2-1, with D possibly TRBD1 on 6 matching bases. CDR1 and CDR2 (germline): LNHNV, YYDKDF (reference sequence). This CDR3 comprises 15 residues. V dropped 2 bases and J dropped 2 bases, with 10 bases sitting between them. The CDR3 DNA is TGTGCCACCAGCAGAAACAGGGACCCCTACAATGAGCAGTTCTTC. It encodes CATSRNRDPYNEQFF.

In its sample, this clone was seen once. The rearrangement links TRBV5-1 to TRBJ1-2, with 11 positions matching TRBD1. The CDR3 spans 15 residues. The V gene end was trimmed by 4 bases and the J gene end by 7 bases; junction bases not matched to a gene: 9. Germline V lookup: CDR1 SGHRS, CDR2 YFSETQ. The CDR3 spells CASSGQGASVFGYTF. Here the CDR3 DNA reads TGCGCCAGCAGCGGACAGGGGGCTTCGGTTTTTGGCTACACCTTC.

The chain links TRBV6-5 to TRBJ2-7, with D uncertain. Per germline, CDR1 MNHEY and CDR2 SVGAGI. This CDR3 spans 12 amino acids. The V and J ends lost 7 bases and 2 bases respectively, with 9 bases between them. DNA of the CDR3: TGTGCCAGCACCGAGTCGGCCTACGAGCAGTACTTC. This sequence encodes CASTESAYEQYF.

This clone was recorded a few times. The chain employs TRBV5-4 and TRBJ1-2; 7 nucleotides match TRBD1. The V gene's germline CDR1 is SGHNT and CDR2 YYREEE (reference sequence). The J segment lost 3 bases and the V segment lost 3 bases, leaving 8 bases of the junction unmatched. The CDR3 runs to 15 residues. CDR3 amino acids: CASSSQQGTYYGYTF. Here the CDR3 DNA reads TGTGCCAGCAGCTCGCAACAGGGGACCTACTATGGCTACACCTTC.

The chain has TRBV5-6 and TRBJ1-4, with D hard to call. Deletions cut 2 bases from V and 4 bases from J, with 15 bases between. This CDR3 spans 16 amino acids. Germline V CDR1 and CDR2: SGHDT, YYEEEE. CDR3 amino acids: CASSLRILRDNEKLFF. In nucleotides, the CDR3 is TGTGCCAGCAGCTTAAGGATACTACGGGATAATGAAAAACTGTTTTTT.

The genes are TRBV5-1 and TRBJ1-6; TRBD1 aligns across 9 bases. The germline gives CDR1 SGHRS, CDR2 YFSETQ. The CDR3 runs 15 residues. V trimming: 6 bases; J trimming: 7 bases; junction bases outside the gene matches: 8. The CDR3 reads CASTDRGRLNSPLHF. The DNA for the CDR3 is TGCGCCAGCACAGACAGGGGGAGGTTAAATTCACCCCTCCACTTT.

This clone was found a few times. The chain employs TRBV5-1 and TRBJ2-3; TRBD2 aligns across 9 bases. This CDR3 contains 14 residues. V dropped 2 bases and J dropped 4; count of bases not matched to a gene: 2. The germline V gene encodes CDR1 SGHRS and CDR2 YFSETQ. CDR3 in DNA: TGCGCCAGCAGCTTTAGCGGGGGATCAGATACGCAGTATTTT. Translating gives CASSFSGGSDTQYF.

DNA of the CDR3: TGTGCCTGGAGTGCGAGGACGGACACTGAAGCTTTCTTT. It translates to CAWSARTDTEAFF. The chain joins TRBV30 to TRBJ1-1; no clear D. Germline-derived CDR1 and CDR2 are GTSNPN and SVGIG (reference sequence). The CDR3 covers 13 residues. V gave up 1 base and J gave up 3 bases, with 9 bases separating them.

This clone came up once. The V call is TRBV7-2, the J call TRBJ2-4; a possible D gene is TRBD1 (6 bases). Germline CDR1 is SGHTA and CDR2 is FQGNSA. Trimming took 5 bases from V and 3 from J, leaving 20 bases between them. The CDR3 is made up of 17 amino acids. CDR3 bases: TGTGCCAGCAGCCTATCTGGACAGAGGGGAGTCAAAAACATTCAGTACTTC. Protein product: CASSLSGQRGVKNIQYF.

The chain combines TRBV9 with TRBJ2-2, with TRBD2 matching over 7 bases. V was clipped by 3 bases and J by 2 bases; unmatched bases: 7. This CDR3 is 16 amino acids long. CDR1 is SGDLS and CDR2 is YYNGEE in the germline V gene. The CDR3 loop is CASSAVGGTNTGELFF. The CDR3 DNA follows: TGTGCCAGCAGCGCGGTCGGGGGGACTAACACCGGGGAGCTGTTTTTT.

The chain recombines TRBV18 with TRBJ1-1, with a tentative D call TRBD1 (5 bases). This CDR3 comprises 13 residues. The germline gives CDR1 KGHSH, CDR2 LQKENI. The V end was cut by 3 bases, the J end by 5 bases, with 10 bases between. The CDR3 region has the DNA TGTGCCAGCTCACCCAAAGGGGAAACTGAAGCTTTCTTT. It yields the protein CASSPKGETEAFF.

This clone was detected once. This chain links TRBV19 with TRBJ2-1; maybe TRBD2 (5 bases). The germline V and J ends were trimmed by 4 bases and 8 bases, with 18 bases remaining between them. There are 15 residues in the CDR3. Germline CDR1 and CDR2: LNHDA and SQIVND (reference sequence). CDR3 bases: TGTGCCAGTAGTAACCCCGGTCACCTCGGGGATGAGCAGTTCTTC. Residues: CASSNPGHLGDEQFF.

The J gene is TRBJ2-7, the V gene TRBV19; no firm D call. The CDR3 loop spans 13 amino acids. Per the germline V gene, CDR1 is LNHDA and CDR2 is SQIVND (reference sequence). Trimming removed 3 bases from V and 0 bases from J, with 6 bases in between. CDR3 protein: CASSISLSYEQYF. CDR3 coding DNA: TGTGCCAGTAGTATCAGCCTCTCCTACGAGCAGTACTTC.